The clone carrying this T cell receptor (beta chain) occurred a few times. Its specificity is not known. This sample is part of a study of human T cells and chemical hapten exposure. The overall study: Small volume differences among pooled libraries mainly caused per-sample TCR yield variation. Study-level results: Following DPC sensitization, TCRs present above 1 in 1000 frequency showed no change.

Germline V gives CDR1 SEHNR, CDR2 FQNEAQ (reference sequence). V shed 4 bases and J shed 7 bases, with 20 bases lying between them. The CDR3 loop spans 15 amino acids. Stated time point: healthy volunteer bleed at 2 weeks. Someone pulled total RNA out of unfractionated whole blood. Individual cDNA molecules (in the library) carried attached unique molecular identifiers. Original handling: Counts of TCRs in each sample centred on a median of around 96,000 and extended from approximately 20,000 to 700,000. One entry per CDR3 protein, called by TCRdb with MiXCR from the RACE reads. TCRdb, rather than the study authors, made the V and J calls. In the table there are tens of thousands of distinct CDR3 sequences, about 3.9% of which are singletons.

The V and J genes are TRBV7-9 and TRBJ2-7; a possible D gene is TRBD1 (5 bases). This receptor was obtained from a female donor in good health. Some clones in this sample may be carry-over from other donors' samples. Sequencing was performed on whole blood. CDR3 sequence: CASSSPQAPALEQYF. CDR3 nucleotide sequence: TGTGCCAGCAGCTCCCCACAGGCTCCCGCTCTTGAGCAGTACTTC. The entire variable domain, with the rest obtained from reference TRBV7-9 and TRBJ2-7, is as follows: DTGVSQNPRHKITKRGQNVTFRCDPISEHNRLYWYRQTLGQGPEFLTYFQNEAQLEKSRLLSDRFSAERPKGSFSTLEIQRTEQGDSAMYLCASSSPQAPALEQYFGPGTRLTVT.